These 23 T cell receptor beta chains share one sample of origin, sequenced in a study of CD8 T cells in ankylosing spondylitis. The study's findings and limits: A motif in TCR beta, a set of roughly eight highly homologous variants, appeared characteristic of ankylosing spondylitis blood.

These TCRs' antigens remain unknown. TCRdb fed the 5' RACE reads into MiXCR, producing one record per CDR3 protein. The sample lists about 510,000 distinct CDR3 sequences, approximately 5.3% occurring once. What was sequenced was blood, either unsorted or a sorted T cell fraction (not recorded which). These receptors originate from a male donor with ankylosing spondylitis.

This clonotype was seen more than once but under ten times. The V and J genes are TRBV20-1 and TRBJ2-5; no definite D call. The CDR3 covers 12 residues. From germline, CDR1 is DFQATT and CDR2 SNEGSKA (reference sequence). Trimming left V 2 bases short and J 5 bases short, with 9 bases between. The CDR3 here is CSARPGLETQYF. The CDR3, as DNA: TGCAGTGCTAGACCGGGCTTGGAGACCCAGTACTTC.

This clonotype has a count of ten or more. The rearrangement uses TRBV20-1 and TRBJ2-1; 9 bases map to TRBD2. The junction had 10 bases not matched to a gene; V was cut back by 7 bases and J by 9 bases. Germline V lookup: CDR1 DFQATT, CDR2 SNEGSKA (reference sequence). The CDR3 contains 13 residues. Written as DNA, the CDR3 is TGCAGTGTCGCGGGACTAGCAATCGGTGAGCAGTTCTTC. It specifies CSVAGLAIGEQFF.

Comments on this clonotype: Possible read error: a much larger clone is one base away. This is likely a read error, given that the CDR3 carries no conserved phenylalanine or tryptophan at its end. The rearrangement joins TRBV7-2 to TRBJ2-4; 11 nucleotides match TRBD2. Trimming at V came to 3 bases and at J to 4 bases, leaving 2 bases not matched to a gene. The CDR3 sequence is 15 residues long. Looked up from germline, CDR1 is SGHTA and CDR2 is FQGNSA. DNA of the CDR3: TGTGCCAGCAGCTTGGGACTAGCGGCTAAAAACATTCAGTACTAC. Translated, it gives CASSLGLAAKNIQYY.

This chain joins TRBV12-3 or TRBV12-4 and TRBJ1-2, with D perhaps matching TRBD1 (5 bases). The length of the CDR3 is 17 residues. CDR3 sequence reads: CTFSLVSWGRTNYGYTF. DNA for the CDR3: TGTACCTTCAGTTTAGTTTCGTGGGGACGGACTAACTATGGCTACACCTTC.

This clonotype was observed at least ten times. The gene calls are TRBV7-2 and TRBJ2-5; perhaps TRBD2 as D (6 bases). From germline, CDR1 is SGHTA and CDR2 FQGNSA. The V end lost 0 bases, the J end lost 5 bases, and 10 bases lay between the germline ends. CDR3 length equals 14 residues. The CDR3 DNA sequence: TGTGCCAGCAGCTTAGCGATAGGGAGGGAGACCCAGTACTTC. It yields the protein CASSLAIGRETQYF.

This clonotype was counted ten times or more. The genes are TRBV20-1 and TRBJ1-2; 7 positions agree with TRBD1. With V trimmed by 4 bases and J by 8 bases, 13 bases remained unmatched. The CDR3 consists of 14 residues. Germline loops: CDR1 DFQATT, CDR2 SNEGSKA (reference sequence). The CDR3 sequence is CSANTRTGDQGYTF. The CDR3 region has the DNA TGCAGTGCTAACACAAGGACAGGTGACCAGGGCTACACCTTC.

This clonotype was recorded at least ten times. The chain uses TRBV3-1 and TRBJ2-3; the D is unclear. Per germline, CDR1 LGHDT and CDR2 YNNKEL (reference sequence). This CDR3 contains 13 residues. The V gene lost 5 bases and the J gene lost 6 bases, with 12 bases spanning the gap. CDR3 sequence: CASSWKSVDTQYF. CDR3 coding DNA: TGTGCCAGCAGCTGGAAATCTGTGGATACGCAGTATTTT.

Ten or more counts support this clonotype. The V and J genes are TRBV20-1 and TRBJ2-7; no clear D. V gave up 0 bases and J gave up 3 bases, with 9 bases separating them. The V gene's germline CDR1 is DFQATT and CDR2 SNEGSKA (reference sequence). The CDR3 runs to 13 residues. CDR3: CSARDLGYYEQYF. The CDR3 DNA reads as TGCAGTGCTAGAGATTTGGGGTACTACGAGCAGTACTTC.

The rearrangement links TRBV9 to TRBJ2-4; a weak D match, TRBD1 (6 bases). The length of the CDR3 is 16 residues. CDR1 is SGDLS and CDR2 is YYNGEE in the germline V gene. V lost 0 bases and J lost 8, with 18 bases in between. The CDR3 DNA reads TGTGCCAGCAGCGTAGGGAGCCTAACAGGGCCGGACATTCAGTACTTC. It is translated as CASSVGSLTGPDIQYF.

This clonotype was observed at least ten times. The chain has TRBV5-1 and TRBJ1-5; 12 nucleotides agree with TRBD1. Germline-derived CDR1 and CDR2 are SGHRS and YFSETQ. The CDR3 totals 15 residues. V trimming: 4 bases; J trimming: 6 bases; junction bases outside the gene matches: 5. CDR3 region: CASSPGTGGTQPQHF. The CDR3 bases are TGCGCCAGCAGCCCCGGGACAGGGGGCACTCAGCCCCAGCATTTT.

This clonotype was detected ten times or more. This sequence joins TRBV7-2 and TRBJ1-1; a possible D gene is TRBD1 (6 bases). This CDR3 contains 15 residues. The germline V gene has CDR1 SGHTA and CDR2 FQGNSA. V was pared by 4 bases and J by 1 base, with 13 bases between. CDR3 bases: TGTGCCAGCAGCTGGCACGGGACACAGAACACTGAAGCTTTCTTT. Amino acid sequence: CASSWHGTQNTEAFF.

Ten or more counts support this clonotype. The V call is TRBV7-9, the J call TRBJ2-7; 12 nucleotides match TRBD1. V lost 5 bases, J lost 5 bases, and 7 bases stayed unmatched. The CDR3 contains 15 residues. Germline values: CDR1 SEHNR, CDR2 FQNEAQ (reference sequence). Here the CDR3 reads CASSDRDRGLHEQYF. CDR3 nucleotide sequence: TGTGCCAGCAGCGACCGGGACAGGGGGCTCCACGAGCAGTACTTC.

This clonotype showed up many times. V and J are TRBV29-1 and TRBJ1-4; TRBD1 is a possible D gene (6 bases). The CDR3 covers 14 residues. CDR1 and CDR2 (germline): SQVTM, ANQGSEA. The V and J ends lost 4 bases and 7 bases respectively, with 16 bases between them. CDR3 region: CSVGVREGVEKLFF. The CDR3 region has the DNA TGCAGCGTTGGGGTCAGGGAGGGGGTTGAAAAACTGTTTTTT.

Points on this clonotype: It may be a read error: a sequence one base away is much more abundant. The chain employs TRBV4-2 and TRBJ2-1, with a tentative D call TRBD2 (7 bases). This CDR3 spans 15 amino acids. Trimming pared 3 bases from V and 11 bases from J, leaving 20 bases between. The germline V gene has CDR1 LGHNA and CDR2 YNFKEQ. Here the CDR3 reads CASSHEGEGTYKQFF. DNA of the CDR3: TGTGCCAGCAGCCACGAGGGGGAGGGTACTTATAAGCAGTTCTTC.

This clonotype was counted at least ten times. This chain connects TRBV5-1 to TRBJ2-5, with 10 bases matching TRBD2. The germline gives CDR1 SGHRS, CDR2 YFSETQ. This CDR3 has 15 residues. Trimming took 3 bases from V and 2 from J; bases not matched to a gene: 4. CDR3 coding DNA: TGCGCCAGCAGCTCTTTAGCGGGAGGACAAGAGACCCAGTACTTC. Translating it yields CASSSLAGGQETQYF.

This clonotype was seen at least ten times. J is TRBJ2-7 and V is TRBV4-3; 11 bases map to TRBD1. The ends lost 5 bases at V and 4 bases at J; junction bases unmatched: 4. Germline V gives CDR1 LGHNA, CDR2 YSLEER. There are 14 residues in the CDR3. This chain's CDR3 is CASSWDRGRYEQYF. CDR3 nucleotides: TGCGCCAGCAGCTGGGACAGGGGGAGGTACGAGCAGTACTTC.

The V gene is TRBV21-1, the J gene TRBJ1-3; the DNA was not used to check the table's D call, TRBD1. TRBV21-1 is a pseudogene segment. The CDR3 covers 16 residues. CDR3 in DNA: TGTGCCAGCAGCTCCGGCGCCCAGTTCTCTGGAAACACCATATATTTT. Translating gives CASSSGAQFSGNTIYF.

In its sample, this clonotype was seen many times. The chain recombines TRBV7-9 with TRBJ2-4, with unresolved D. CDR1 and CDR2 (germline): SEHNR, FQNEAQ (reference sequence). CDR3 length: 16 amino acids. The V gene lost 4 bases and the J gene lost 2 bases, with 15 bases spanning the gap. This chain's CDR3 is CASSSHSSTPKNIQYF. The CDR3 DNA is TGTGCCAGCAGCTCCCATTCAAGTACCCCCAAAAACATTCAGTACTTC.

The CDR3: CASSPTAGAYEQYF. CDR3 in DNA: TGCGCCAGCAGCCCAACGGCAGGGGCCTACGAGCAGTACTTC. The V call is TRBV5-1, the J call TRBJ2-7; TRBD1 is a possible D gene (6 bases). There are 14 residues in the CDR3. The germline CDR1 and CDR2 sequences are SGHRS and YFSETQ. Trimming took off 4 bases at V and 2 bases at J, with 13 bases between the two ends.

The sample holds many counts of this clonotype. The gene calls are TRBV20-1 and TRBJ2-2; 9 nucleotides agree with TRBD2. The CDR3 sequence is 15 residues long. V lost 3 bases and J lost 5; bases outside the gene matches: 7. Germline CDR1 DFQATT, CDR2 SNEGSKA (reference sequence). The CDR3 sequence: CSARSASGATGELFF. For the CDR3, the DNA is TGCAGTGCTAGGTCGGCTAGCGGGGCTACCGGGGAGCTGTTTTTT.

This clonotype was observed a handful of times. An end of the junction does not agree with germline; a read error may underlie this. The genes are TRBV28 and TRBJ2-2; 8 nucleotides line up with TRBD2. Germline V gives CDR1 MDHEN, CDR2 SYDVKM. CDR3 length: 12 amino acids. The CDR3 loop is CASSSPGRELFF. CDR3 nucleotides: TGTGCCAGCAGTTCCCCCGGGAGGGAACTGTTTTTT.

This clonotype was seen repeatedly, ten times or more. The gene calls are TRBV20-1 and TRBJ2-7; D remains ambiguous. The germline V gene encodes CDR1 DFQATT and CDR2 SNEGSKA (reference sequence). This CDR3 has 12 residues. V lost 5 bases and J lost 6, with 14 bases in between. CDR3: CSASRPLGEQYF. CDR3 nucleotides: TGCAGTGCTTCGAGACCCTTAGGCGAGCAGTACTTC.

This clonotype was seen repeatedly, ten times or more. The chain is built from TRBV18 and TRBJ1-2; 8 nucleotides match TRBD1. The CDR3 spans 15 residues. Germline trimming cut 4 bases from V and 1 base from J; bases unmatched to any gene: 5. Per the germline V gene, CDR1 is KGHSH and CDR2 is LQKENI. CDR3 DNA: TGTGCCAGCTCACTGGAGACAGGGGATAACTATGGCTACACCTTC. The encoded protein is CASSLETGDNYGYTF.